The next 9 T cell receptor beta chains were all read from a single sample in a study of beta chain features in type 1 diabetes. The isolated RNA, all of it, was reverse transcribed, so expressed TCRB transcripts were what got sequenced. The protocol was immunoSEQ multiplex PCR, while the TCRdb copy is restricted to in-frame clones and leaves out a portion. The table lists about 250,000 clones, under 13% of them singletons. Study-wide points: Patients with Type 1 diabetes showed moderately but significantly shorter TCRB CDR3s in all four CD4+ subsets.

No antigens are known for them. The sample taken for sequencing was naive CD4+ T cells from blood. These receptors came from a young man with type 1 diabetes.

The chain joins TRBV9 to TRBJ1-2; TRBD1 agrees at 8 bases. Germline-derived CDR1 and CDR2 are SGDLS and YYNGEE. The CDR3 extends over 13 amino acids. V shed 3 bases, J shed 8 bases, and the junction held 6 bases outside the gene matches. The DNA of the CDR3 is TGTGCCAGCAGCGCCGACAGGGGAGGCGGCTACACCTTC. This encodes CASSADRGGGYTF.

The J gene is TRBJ2-5, the V gene TRBV5-6; D might be TRBD2 (7 bases). The germline V gene has CDR1 SGHDT and CDR2 YYEEEE. The germline V and J ends were trimmed by 4 bases and 2 bases, with 15 bases remaining between them. This CDR3 is built from 15 residues. The CDR3 DNA sequence: TGTGCCAGCAGCATCGGGGGGACAACACAAGAGACCCAGTACTTC. Encoded protein: CASSIGGTTQETQYF.

This clone was observed a handful of times. The J gene is TRBJ2-1, the V gene TRBV29-1, with D tentatively TRBD2 (5 bases). The CDR3 sequence is 16 residues long. V was cut by 7 bases and J by 1 base, with 20 bases left in between. Germline-derived CDR1 and CDR2 are SQVTM and ANQGSEA. The CDR3 DNA is TGCAGCGCCGAGGGTCCCGGAGGAGGATCCTACAATGAGCAGTTCTTC. Translated, it gives CSAEGPGGGSYNEQFF.

The chain joins TRBV9 to TRBJ2-5, with D tentatively TRBD2 (6 bases). Trimming took off 0 bases at V and 3 bases at J, with 15 bases between the two ends. CDR3 size: 16 residues. CDR1 and CDR2 from the germline V gene are SGDLS and YYNGEE. DNA of the CDR3: TGTGCCAGCAGCGTAGGGCTAGCGTTGGGGGAAGAGACCCAGTACTTC. It translates to CASSVGLALGEETQYF. Supplemented by reference TRBV9 and TRBJ2-5, the full variable domain reads DSGVTQTPKHLITATGQRVTLRCSPRSGDLSVYWYQQSLDQGLQFLIQYYNGEERAKGNILERFSAQQFPDLHSELNLSSLELGDSALYFCASSVGLALGEETQYFGPGTRLLVL.

The chain recombines TRBV11-2 with TRBJ1-2; D remains unclear. Per the germline V gene, CDR1 is SGHAT and CDR2 is FQNNGV. The CDR3 is 14 residues long. Trimming pared 5 bases from V and 4 bases from J, leaving 14 bases between. The CDR3 DNA reads TGTGCCAGCAGCGCCCCCGGGATCCTCTATGGCTACACCTTC. Translating it yields CASSAPGILYGYTF.

CDR3 DNA sequence: TGTGCCAGCAGCTTCGGGACAGGGAACGTCCTGACTTTC. Residues: CASSFGTGNVLTF. This chain uses TRBV5-8 with TRBJ2-6, with 9 bases aligning to TRBD1. Trimming cost V 2 bases and J 10 bases; bases outside gene matches: 1. The germline V gene encodes CDR1 SGHTS and CDR2 YDEGEE. The CDR3 runs to 13 residues.

This clone showed up just a few times. This chain joins TRBV29-1 and TRBJ1-2; possibly TRBD1 for D (5 bases). The germline V gene encodes CDR1 SQVTM and CDR2 ANQGSEA. Trimming took 3 bases from V and 8 from J, leaving 10 bases between them. This CDR3 region has 11 residues. The CDR3 here is CSVEGGLGYTF. In nucleotides, the CDR3 is TGCAGCGTTGAGGGGGGTTTGGGCTACACCTTC.

This clone has more than one count but fewer than ten. J is TRBJ2-3 and V is TRBV7-9, with TRBD2 as a possible D gene (6 bases). In germline, CDR1 is SEHNR, CDR2 FQNEAQ (reference sequence). V lost 11 bases and J lost 2, with 17 bases in between. This CDR3 contains 14 residues. The CDR3 spells CACRGISPTDTQYF. CDR3 coding DNA: TGTGCCTGCCGGGGGATCAGTCCCACAGATACGCAGTATTTT. The whole variable domain, remainder taken from reference TRBV7-9 and TRBJ2-3, is DTGVSQNPRHKITKRGQNVTFRCDPISEHNRLYWYRQTLGQGPEFLTYFQNEAQLEKSRLLSDRFSAERPKGSFSTLEIQRTEQGDSAMYLCACRGISPTDTQYFGPGTRLTVL.

This clone was recorded a few times. The V call is TRBV7-2, the J call TRBJ2-1; 10 nucleotides agree with TRBD1. Trimming took 5 bases from V and 8 from J; bases not matched to a gene: 6. Germline CDR1 and CDR2: SGHTA and FQGNSA. The CDR3 extends over 14 amino acids. DNA of the CDR3: TGTGCCAGCAGCCCGGGACAGGGGATTGATGAGCAGTTCTTC. It translates to CASSPGQGIDEQFF.